A selection of T cell receptor beta chains follows, all from one sample in a study of cytotoxic CD8 clonotypes in ibrutinib-treated CLL. TCRdb's copy holds only in-frame clones and misses some; the assay was immunoSEQ multiplex PCR. The sample shows about 150,000 clones, about four fifths of them seen only once. This sample comprised PBMCs, obtained after 12 months of ibrutinib treatment. These receptors originate from a human donor with chronic lymphocytic leukemia. CDR3s include the opening cysteine and the closing phenylalanine or tryptophan. A D gene is named only where the DNA matches it firmly. Only some rows state a clone size, as once, few, many or a class for expanded clones.

D gene,V gene,J gene,clone size,CDR3 DNA,CDR3 protein
-,TRBV11-2,TRBJ2-5,-,TGTGCCAGCAGCCCCCGGGTCGGGTCCCAGTACTTC,CASSPRVGSQYF
TRBD2,TRBV7-9,TRBJ2-1,-,TGTGCCAGCAGCCGAATTAGCGGGAGGGCTTACAATGAGCAGTTCTTC,CASSRISGRAYNEQFF
-,TRBV5-6,TRBJ2-3,-,TGTGCCAGCAGCCCGGGGCTCACAGGGCCCACAGATACGCAGTATTTT,CASSPGLTGPTDTQYF
-,TRBV19,TRBJ1-2,-,TGTGCCAGTAGTATAGATCCGCGGCAGCGTATTCTCTATGGCTACACCTTC,CASSIDPRQRILYGYTF
TRBD1,TRBV7-2,TRBJ1-1,-,TGTGCCAGCAGCTATGCAGGGGGAGAGAACACTGAAGCTTTCTTT,CASSYAGGENTEAFF
TRBD2,TRBV9,TRBJ2-4,-,TGTGCCAGCAGCCCAGGGACTAGCTTTGCCAAAAACATTCAGTACTTC,CASSPGTSFAKNIQYF
-,TRBV7-8,TRBJ1-1,-,TGTGCCAGCAGCTTACCAGGCAGGGCCACTGAAGCTTTCTTT,CASSLPGRATEAFF
TRBD2,TRBV7-6,TRBJ2-5,-,TGTGCCAGCAGCTTTGGGACTAGCGGGAGGAGGCGGACCCAGTACTTC,CASSFGTSGRRRTQYF
-,TRBV18,TRBJ2-7,few,TGTGCCAGCTCACCCTACCGGGACGTCACAGAGGACGAGCAGTACTTC,CASSPYRDVTEDEQYF
-,TRBV21-1,TRBJ1-1,few,TGTGCCAGCAGCAATACATCTTCGTATCCTGAAGCTTTCTTT,CASSNTSSYPEAFF
TRBD2,TRBV4-2,TRBJ2-7,-,TGTGCCAGCAGCACGCGAGCGGGACTAGCGTCGTACGAGCAGTACTTC,CASSTRAGLASYEQYF
-,TRBV6-5,TRBJ2-7,few,TGTGCCAGCAGTCGGAGCCCGACAGGCGGCTACGAGCAGTACTTC,CASSRSPTGGYEQYF
TRBD1,TRBV27,TRBJ1-2,-,TGTGCCAGCAGTTTTATCGCCGAGGGACAGGCCACCTATGGCTACACCTTC,CASSFIAEGQATYGYTF
TRBD1,TRBV11-3,TRBJ2-6,-,TGTGCCAGCAGCCCAGGGGACAGGCGAGCTGGGGCCAACGTCCTGACTTTC,CASSPGDRRAGANVLTF
TRBD2,TRBV7-6,TRBJ2-1,-,TGTGCCAGCAGCGCTCGGGGGGTCTCGTTCAATGAGCAGTTCTTC,CASSARGVSFNEQFF
TRBD1,TRBV19,TRBJ1-2,once,TGTGCCAGCAGAGCCAGGACAGGGATTTCGTTTAACTATGGCTACACCTTC,CASRARTGISFNYGYTF
-,TRBV15,TRBJ2-1,-,TGTGCCACCAGCACGGCGGAGCCCCGCCCGATATACAATGAGCAGTTCTTC,CATSTAEPRPIYNEQFF
TRBD2,TRBV11-2,TRBJ2-3,once,TGTGCCAGCAGCTTTGAGCGGGGGGGCGGTACGCAGTATTTT,CASSFERGGGTQYF
-,TRBV7-2,TRBJ2-3,-,TGTGCCAGCAGCTTGCAATACTCTCACACGCAGTATTTT,CASSLQYSHTQYF
TRBD1,TRBV9,TRBJ2-3,once,TGTGCCAGCAGCGTAGGAGGTAGGGGGCGGGATACGCAGTATTTT,CASSVGGRGRDTQYF
-,TRBV27,TRBJ2-1,few,TGTGCCGTCGGGGGACACGAGTTCTTC,CAVGGHEFF
-,TRBV2,TRBJ2-7,-,TGTGCCAGCAGCGATCAGGGTAGCAGCTACGAGCAGTACTTC,CASSDQGSSYEQYF
-,TRBV5-6,TRBJ2-7,-,TGTGCCAGCAGCTCCTCCTACGAGCAGTACTTC,CASSSSYEQYF
TRBD2,TRBV19,TRBJ2-2,-,TGTGCCAGTAGTACGGGACTAGCGGGGACCGGGGAGCTGTTTTTT,CASSTGLAGTGELFF
-,TRBV28,TRBJ1-4,-,TGTGCCAGATCTACTCGGCAGTTCGGGGAAAAACTGTTTTTT,CARSTRQFGEKLFF
-,TRBV6-5,TRBJ2-2,-,TGTGCCAGCACCCCGGACCTAAACACCGGGGAGCTGTTTTTT,CASTPDLNTGELFF